What follows is one T cell receptor (beta chain) and its context. The V gene lost 4 bases and the J gene lost 0 bases, with 14 bases spanning the gap. Germline CDR1 SEHNR, CDR2 FQNEAQ (reference sequence). This CDR3 comprises 16 residues. The source of the sample is a study of blood T cell repertoires in COVID-19. Study overall: Donors in the United States, Italy and Spain gave samples during acute or convalescent COVID-19. From T cells, B-cell-depleted T cells, or PBMCs came the material, which was cDNA or gDNA.

Methods used by the authors: Amplification with reference gene primers provided the estimates of nucleated cell counts. This table comes from immunoSEQ multiplex PCR, and its TCRdb copy is limited to in-frame clones, with some not included. V and J calls plus clone size are reproduced from that table; the DNA served to infer D and trimming. The table lists some 320,000 clones, approximately 85% of them singletons. Sequencing input: peripheral blood. This TCR was recovered from a human donor in a cohort sampled during active COVID-19. This chain uses TRBV7-9 with TRBJ2-3; the D gene is possibly TRBD2 (6 bases). As DNA, the CDR3 is TGTGCCAGCAGCTCCAGAGCTAGCGAGAGCACAGATACGCAGTATTTT. Translation: CASSSRASESTDTQYF.